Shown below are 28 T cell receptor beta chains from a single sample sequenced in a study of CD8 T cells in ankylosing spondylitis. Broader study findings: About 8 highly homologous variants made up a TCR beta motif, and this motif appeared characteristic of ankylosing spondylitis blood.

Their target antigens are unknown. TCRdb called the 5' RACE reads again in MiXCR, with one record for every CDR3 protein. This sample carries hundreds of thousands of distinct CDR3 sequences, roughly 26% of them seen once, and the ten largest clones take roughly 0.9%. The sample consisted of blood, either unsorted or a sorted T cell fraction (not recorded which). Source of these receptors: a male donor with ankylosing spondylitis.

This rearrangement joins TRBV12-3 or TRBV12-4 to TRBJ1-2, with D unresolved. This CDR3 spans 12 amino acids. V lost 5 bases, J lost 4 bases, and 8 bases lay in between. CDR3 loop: CASSAGRYGYTF. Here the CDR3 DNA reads TGTGCCAGCAGTGCTGGCCGCTATGGCTACACCTTC.

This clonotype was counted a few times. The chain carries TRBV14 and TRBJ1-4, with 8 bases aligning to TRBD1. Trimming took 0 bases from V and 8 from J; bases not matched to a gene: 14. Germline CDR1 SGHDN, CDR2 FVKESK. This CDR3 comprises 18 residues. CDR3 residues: CASSQDRGPDRGLEKLFF. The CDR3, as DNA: TGTGCCAGCAGCCAAGATCGGGGACCCGACAGGGGATTGGAAAAACTGTTTTTT.

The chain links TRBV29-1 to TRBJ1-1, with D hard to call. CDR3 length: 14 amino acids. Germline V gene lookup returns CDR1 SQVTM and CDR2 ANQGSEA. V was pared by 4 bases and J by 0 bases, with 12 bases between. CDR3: CSVGRVIMNTEAFF. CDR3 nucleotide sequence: TGCAGCGTTGGAAGGGTAATAATGAACACTGAAGCTTTCTTT. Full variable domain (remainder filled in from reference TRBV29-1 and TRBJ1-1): SAVISQKPSRDICQRGTSLTIQCQVDSQVTMMFWYRQQPGQSLTLIATANQGSEATYESGFVIDKFPISRPNLTFSTLTVSNMSPEDSSIYLCSVGRVIMNTEAFFGQGTRLTVV.

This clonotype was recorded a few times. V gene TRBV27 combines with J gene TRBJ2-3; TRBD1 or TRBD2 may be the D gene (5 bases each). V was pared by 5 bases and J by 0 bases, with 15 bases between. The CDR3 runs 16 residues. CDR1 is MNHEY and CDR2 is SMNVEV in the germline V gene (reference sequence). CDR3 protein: CASSPYGDPSTDTQYF. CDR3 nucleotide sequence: TGTGCCAGCAGTCCCTATGGGGACCCCAGCACAGATACGCAGTATTTT.

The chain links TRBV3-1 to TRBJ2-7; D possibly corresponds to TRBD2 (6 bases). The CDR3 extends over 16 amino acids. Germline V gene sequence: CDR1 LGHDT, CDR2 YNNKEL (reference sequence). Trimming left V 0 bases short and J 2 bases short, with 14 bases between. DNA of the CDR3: TGTGCCAGCAGCCAAGATCTTGCGGGGTCCCCCTACGAGCAGTACTTC. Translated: CASSQDLAGSPYEQYF.

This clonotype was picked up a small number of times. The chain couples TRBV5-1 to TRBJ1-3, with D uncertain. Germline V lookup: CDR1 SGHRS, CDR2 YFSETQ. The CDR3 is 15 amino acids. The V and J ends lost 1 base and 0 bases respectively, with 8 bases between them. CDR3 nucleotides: TGCGCCAGCAGCTTGAATGTTCCCTCTGGAAACACCATATATTTT. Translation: CASSLNVPSGNTIYF.

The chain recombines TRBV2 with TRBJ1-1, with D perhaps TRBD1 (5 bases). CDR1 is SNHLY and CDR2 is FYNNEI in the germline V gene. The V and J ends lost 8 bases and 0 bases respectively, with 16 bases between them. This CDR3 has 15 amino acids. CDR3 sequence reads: CASSGGSTLNTEAFF. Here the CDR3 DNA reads TGTGCCAGCTCCGGGGGAAGTACCTTGAACACTGAAGCTTTCTTT.

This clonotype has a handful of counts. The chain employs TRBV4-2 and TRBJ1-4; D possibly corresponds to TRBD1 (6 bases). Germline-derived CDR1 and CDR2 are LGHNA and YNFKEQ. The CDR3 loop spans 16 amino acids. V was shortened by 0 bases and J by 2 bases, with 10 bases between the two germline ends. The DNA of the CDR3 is TGTGCCAGCAGCCAAGAGGTTACAGGGACTAATGAAAAACTGTTTTTT. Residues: CASSQEVTGTNEKLFF.

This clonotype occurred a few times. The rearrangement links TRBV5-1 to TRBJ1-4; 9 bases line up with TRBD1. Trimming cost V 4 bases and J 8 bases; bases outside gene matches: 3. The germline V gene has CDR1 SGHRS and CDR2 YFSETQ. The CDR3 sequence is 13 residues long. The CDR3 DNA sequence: TGCGCCAGCAGCCGGGACAGGGAAGAAAAACTGTTTTTT. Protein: CASSRDREEKLFF.

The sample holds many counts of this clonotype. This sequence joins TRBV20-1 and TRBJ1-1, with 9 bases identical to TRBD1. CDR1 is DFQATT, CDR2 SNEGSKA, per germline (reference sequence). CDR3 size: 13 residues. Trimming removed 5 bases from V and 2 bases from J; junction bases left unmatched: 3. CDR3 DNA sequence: TGCAGTGCTCAACAGGGGGCTAACACTGAAGCTTTCTTT. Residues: CSAQQGANTEAFF.

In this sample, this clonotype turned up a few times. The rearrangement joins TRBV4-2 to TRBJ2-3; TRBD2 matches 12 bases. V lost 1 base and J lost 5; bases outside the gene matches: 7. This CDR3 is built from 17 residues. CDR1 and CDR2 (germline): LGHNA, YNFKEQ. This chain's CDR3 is CASSQVFMTSGRDTQYF. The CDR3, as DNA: TGTGCCAGCAGCCAAGTTTTCATGACTAGCGGGAGAGATACGCAGTATTTT.

The CDR3 sequence: CASSSGQGNNEKLFF. For the CDR3, the DNA is TGTGCCAGCAGCTCGGGACAGGGAAATAATGAAAAACTGTTTTTT. This chain joins TRBV7-9 and TRBJ1-4; 9 bases are a match to TRBD1. Trimming took 4 bases from V and 4 from J; bases not matched to a gene: 4. Per the germline V gene, CDR1 is SEHNR and CDR2 is FQNEAQ (reference sequence). The CDR3 has 15 amino acids.

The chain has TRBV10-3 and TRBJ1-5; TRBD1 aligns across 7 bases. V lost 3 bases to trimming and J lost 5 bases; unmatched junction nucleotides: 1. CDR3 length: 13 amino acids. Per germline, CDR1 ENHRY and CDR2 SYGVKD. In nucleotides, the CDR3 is TGTGCCATCAGTGAAGACAGGGATCAGCCCCAGCATTTT. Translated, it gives CAISEDRDQPQHF.

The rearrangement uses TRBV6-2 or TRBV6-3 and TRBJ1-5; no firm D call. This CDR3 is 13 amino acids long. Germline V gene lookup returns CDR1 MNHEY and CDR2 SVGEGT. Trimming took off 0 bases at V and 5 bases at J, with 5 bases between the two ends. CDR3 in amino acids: CASSYSRDQPQHF. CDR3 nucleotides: TGTGCCAGCAGTTACTCTAGGGATCAGCCCCAGCATTTT.

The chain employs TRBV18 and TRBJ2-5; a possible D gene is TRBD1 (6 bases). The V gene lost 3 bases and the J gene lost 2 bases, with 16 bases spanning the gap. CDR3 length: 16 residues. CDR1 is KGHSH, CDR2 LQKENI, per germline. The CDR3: CASSPRSDSAQETQYF. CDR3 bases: TGTGCCAGCTCACCCCGGTCGGACAGTGCGCAAGAGACCCAGTACTTC.

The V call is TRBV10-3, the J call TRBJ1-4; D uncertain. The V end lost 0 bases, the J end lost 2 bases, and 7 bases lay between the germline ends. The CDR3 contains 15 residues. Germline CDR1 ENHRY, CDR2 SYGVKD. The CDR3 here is CAISESAGTNEKLFF. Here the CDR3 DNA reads TGTGCCATCAGTGAGTCGGCGGGGACTAATGAAAAACTGTTTTTT.

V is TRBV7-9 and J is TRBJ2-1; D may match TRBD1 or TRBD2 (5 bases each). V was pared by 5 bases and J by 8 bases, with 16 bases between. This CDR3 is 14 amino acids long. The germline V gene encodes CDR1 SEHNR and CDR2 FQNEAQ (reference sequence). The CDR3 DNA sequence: TGTGCCAGCAGCCCTCAGGGACCAGGAGATGAGCAGTTCTTC. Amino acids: CASSPQGPGDEQFF. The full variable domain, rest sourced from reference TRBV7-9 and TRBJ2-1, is DTGVSQNPRHKITKRGQNVTFRCDPISEHNRLYWYRQTLGQGPEFLTYFQNEAQLEKSRLLSDRFSAERPKGSFSTLEIQRTEQGDSAMYLCASSPQGPGDEQFFGPGTRLTVL.

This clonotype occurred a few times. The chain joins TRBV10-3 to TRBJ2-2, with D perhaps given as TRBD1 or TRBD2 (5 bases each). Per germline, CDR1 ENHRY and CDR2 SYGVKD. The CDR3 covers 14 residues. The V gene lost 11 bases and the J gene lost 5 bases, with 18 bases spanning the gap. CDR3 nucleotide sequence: TGTGCCTCGTGGGGGAGCGGCAGGACCGGGGAGCTGTTTTTT. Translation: CASWGSGRTGELFF.

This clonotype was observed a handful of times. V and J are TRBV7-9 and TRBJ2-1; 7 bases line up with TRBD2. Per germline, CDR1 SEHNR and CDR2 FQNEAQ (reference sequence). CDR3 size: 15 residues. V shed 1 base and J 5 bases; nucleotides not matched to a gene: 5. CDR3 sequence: CASSLVREGDNEQFF. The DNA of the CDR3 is TGTGCCAGCAGCTTAGTGAGGGAGGGCGACAATGAGCAGTTCTTC.

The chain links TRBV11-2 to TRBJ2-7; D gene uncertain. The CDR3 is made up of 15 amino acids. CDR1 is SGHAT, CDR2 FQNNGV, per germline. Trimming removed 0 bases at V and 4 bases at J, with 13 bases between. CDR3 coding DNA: TGTGCCAGCAGCTTAGATCTGGCTAGGCGATACGAGCAGTACTTC. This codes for CASSLDLARRYEQYF. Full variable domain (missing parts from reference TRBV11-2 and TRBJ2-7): EAGVAQSPRYKIIEKRQSVAFWCNPISGHATLYWYQQILGQGPKLLIQFQNNGVVDDSQLPKDRFSAERLKGVDSTLKIQPAKLEDSAVYLCASSLDLARRYEQYFGPGTRLTVT.

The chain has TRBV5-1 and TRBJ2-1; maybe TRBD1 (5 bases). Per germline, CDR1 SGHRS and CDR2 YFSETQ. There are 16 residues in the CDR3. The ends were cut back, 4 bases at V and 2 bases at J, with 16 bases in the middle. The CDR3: CASSPLTGVTYNEQFF. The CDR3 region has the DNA TGCGCCAGCAGCCCGCTCACAGGTGTAACCTACAATGAGCAGTTCTTC.

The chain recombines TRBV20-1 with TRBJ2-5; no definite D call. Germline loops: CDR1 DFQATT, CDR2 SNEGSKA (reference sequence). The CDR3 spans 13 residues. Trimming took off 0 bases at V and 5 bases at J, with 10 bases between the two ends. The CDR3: CSAREPRWETQYF. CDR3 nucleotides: TGCAGTGCTAGAGAGCCAAGGTGGGAGACCCAGTACTTC.

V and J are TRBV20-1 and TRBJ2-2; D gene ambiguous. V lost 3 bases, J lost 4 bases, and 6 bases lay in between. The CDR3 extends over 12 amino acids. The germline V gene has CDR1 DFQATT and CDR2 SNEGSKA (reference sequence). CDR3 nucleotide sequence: TGCAGTGCTAGGACAATCACCGGGGAGCTGTTTTTT. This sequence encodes CSARTITGELFF.

The CDR3 DNA sequence: TGTGCCAGTGTACCGAGGCCCGGAGGCACAGATACGCAGTATTTT. This encodes CASVPRPGGTDTQYF. The chain employs TRBV27 and TRBJ2-3; D unresolved. CDR3 length: 15 amino acids. Germline values: CDR1 MNHEY, CDR2 SMNVEV (reference sequence). V was cut by 9 bases and J by 1 base, with 17 bases left in between.

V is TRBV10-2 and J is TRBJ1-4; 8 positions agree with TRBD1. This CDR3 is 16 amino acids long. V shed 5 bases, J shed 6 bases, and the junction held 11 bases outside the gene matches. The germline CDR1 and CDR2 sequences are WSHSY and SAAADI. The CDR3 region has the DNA TGCGCCAGCAGTCGGGGTGGGGACAGGTACTATGAAAAACTGTTTTTT. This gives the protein CASSRGGDRYYEKLFF.

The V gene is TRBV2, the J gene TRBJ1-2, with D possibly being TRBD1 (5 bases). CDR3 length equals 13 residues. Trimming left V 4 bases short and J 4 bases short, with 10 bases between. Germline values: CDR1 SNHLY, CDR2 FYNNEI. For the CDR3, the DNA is TGTGCCAGCAGTGGGGAGGGGATCTATGGCTACACCTTC. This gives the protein CASSGEGIYGYTF. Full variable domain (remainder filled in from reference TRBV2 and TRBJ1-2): EPEVTQTPSHQVTQMGQEVILRCVPISNHLYFYWYRQILGQKVEFLVSFYNNEISEKSEIFDDQFSVERPDGSNFTLKIRSTKLEDSAMYFCASSGEGIYGYTFGSGTRLTVV.

CDR3: CASSPWPNTGELFF. DNA for the CDR3: TGTGCCAGCAGCCCTTGGCCTAACACCGGGGAGCTGTTTTTT. The V call is TRBV7-2, the J call TRBJ2-2; D ambiguous. This CDR3 spans 14 amino acids. The germline gives CDR1 SGHTA, CDR2 FQGNSA. V was cut by 5 bases and J by 2 bases, with 9 bases left in between.

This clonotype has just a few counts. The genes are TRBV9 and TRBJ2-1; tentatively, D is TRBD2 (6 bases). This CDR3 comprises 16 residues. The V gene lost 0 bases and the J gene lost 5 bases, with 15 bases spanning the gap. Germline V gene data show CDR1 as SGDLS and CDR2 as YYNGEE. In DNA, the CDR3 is TGTGCCAGCAGCGTAGGTTTCGCAGGACTAAACAATGAGCAGTTCTTC. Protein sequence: CASSVGFAGLNNEQFF. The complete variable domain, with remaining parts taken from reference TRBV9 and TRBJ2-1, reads DSGVTQTPKHLITATGQRVTLRCSPRSGDLSVYWYQQSLDQGLQFLIQYYNGEERAKGNILERFSAQQFPDLHSELNLSSLELGDSALYFCASSVGFAGLNNEQFFGPGTRLTVL.